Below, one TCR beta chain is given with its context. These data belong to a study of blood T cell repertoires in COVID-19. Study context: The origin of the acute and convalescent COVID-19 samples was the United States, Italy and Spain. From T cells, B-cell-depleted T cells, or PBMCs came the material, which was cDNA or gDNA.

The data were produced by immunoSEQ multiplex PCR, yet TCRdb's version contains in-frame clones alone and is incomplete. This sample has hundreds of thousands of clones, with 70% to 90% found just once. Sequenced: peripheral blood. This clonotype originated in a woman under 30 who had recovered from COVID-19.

The CDR3 DNA is TGTGCCATCAGGACGGGACAGGGATACAATGAGCAGTTCTTC. Translation gives CAIRTGQGYNEQFF. This chain links TRBV10-3 with TRBJ2-1, with TRBD1 matching over 9 bases. V was pared by 6 bases and J by 4 bases, with 4 bases of the junction left unmatched. Germline V gene data show CDR1 as ENHRY and CDR2 as SYGVKD. The CDR3 loop spans 14 amino acids.